This T cell receptor beta chain was identified in a study of shared clonotypes between healthy human individuals. The J segment lost 6 bases and the V segment lost 4 bases, leaving 9 bases of the junction unmatched. The CDR3 totals 16 residues. In germline, CDR1 is SGHDT, CDR2 YYEEEE. Assay: immunoSEQ multiplex PCR; the TCRdb copy retains only in-frame clones and omits some. The table shows 2.3 million or so clones, with 85% to 95% occurring only once. The receptor's source is a man aged 18 to 29 in good health. Some clones in this sample may be carry-over from other donors' samples. Sequencing was performed on naive CD4+ T cells from PBMCs. Stated subset: CD45RA+ positively selected. The chain couples TRBV5-6 to TRBJ2-2; the match to TRBD1 covers 10 bases. CDR3 loop: CASSNRDRGSSGELFF. The DNA of the CDR3 is TGTGCCAGCAGCAACCGGGACAGGGGATCGTCCGGGGAGCTGTTTTTT.